Each of the 27 T cell receptor beta chains below was sequenced from the same sample in a study of blood T cell repertoires in COVID-19. Clones were sequenced by immunoSEQ multiplex PCR, and TCRdb holds only the in-frame ones, with some missing. The data contain fewer than 300,000 clones, approximately 91% of them singletons. The sequencing sample was made of PBMCs or T cells enriched from blood (not recorded which). These receptors were obtained from a woman between 40 and 50 years old with acute COVID-19.

This clone was observed a few times. The chain employs TRBV18 and TRBJ2-7; D may be TRBD1 (5 bases). This CDR3 comprises 12 residues. The germline CDR1 and CDR2 sequences are KGHSH and LQKENI. The V end lost 5 bases, the J end lost 5 bases, and 10 bases lay between the germline ends. Written as DNA, the CDR3 is TGTGCCAGCTCAGGAGACAGCAACGAGCAGTACTTC. This translates into CASSGDSNEQYF.

The CDR3 is CASSLASYEQYF. The DNA of the CDR3 is TGTGCCAGCAGTTTAGCGAGTTACGAGCAGTACTTC. The chain joins TRBV12-3 or TRBV12-4 to TRBJ2-7; unclear D gene. The CDR3 contains 12 residues. Trimming pared 0 bases from V and 4 bases from J, leaving 4 bases between.

This clone was detected once. This rearrangement joins TRBV7-3 to TRBJ2-2, with 7 bases aligning to TRBD1. V trimming: 5 bases; J trimming: 2 bases; junction bases outside the gene matches: 11. CDR3 length equals 17 residues. Germline V gene lookup returns CDR1 SGHTA and CDR2 FQGTGA. This CDR3 is CASSGQLGTVNTGELFF. The CDR3 DNA follows: TGTGCCAGCAGCGGGCAACTAGGGACAGTCAACACCGGGGAGCTGTTTTTT.

The V and J genes are TRBV7-8 and TRBJ1-5, with TRBD1 matching 7 bases. The V segment lost 5 bases and the J segment 4 bases; nucleotides outside the gene matches: 5. CDR3 length equals 14 residues. Germline V gene lookup returns CDR1 SGHVS and CDR2 FQNEAQ. Here the CDR3 DNA reads TGTGCCAGCAGCCGACAGGGTCTGAATCAGCCCCAGCATTTT. Translating it yields CASSRQGLNQPQHF. Variable domain in full (rest from reference TRBV7-8 and TRBJ1-5): GAGVSQSPRYKVAKRGQDVALRCDPISGHVSLFWYQQALGQGPEFLTYFQNEAQLDKSGLPSDRFFAERPEGSVSTLKIQRTQQEDSAVYLCASSRQGLNQPQHFGDGTRLSIL.

Only one count was recorded for this clone. This chain joins TRBV2 and TRBJ1-1, with 8 bases matching TRBD1. The CDR3 runs to 15 residues. CDR1 and CDR2 (germline): SNHLY, FYNNEI. The V gene end was trimmed by 6 bases and the J gene end by 1 base; junction bases not matched to a gene: 7. The CDR3, as DNA: TGTGCCAGCAGGGTTTTTGGGACAGGGAACACTGAAGCTTTCTTT. Its translation: CASRVFGTGNTEAFF.

The V gene is TRBV27, the J gene TRBJ1-5, with D perhaps TRBD1 (6 bases). The CDR3 totals 15 residues. The germline gives CDR1 MNHEY, CDR2 SMNVEV (reference sequence). Trimming stripped 6 bases from V and 0 bases from J, with 12 bases between. CDR3 protein: CASRAYRDSNQPQHF. Here the CDR3 DNA reads TGTGCCAGCAGGGCATACAGGGATAGCAATCAGCCCCAGCATTTT.

The V gene is TRBV29-1, the J gene TRBJ1-2, with D possibly TRBD1 on 5 matching bases. The CDR3 sequence is 13 residues long. The germline V and J ends were trimmed by 6 bases and 4 bases, with 15 bases remaining between them. From germline, CDR1 is SQVTM and CDR2 ANQGSEA. For the CDR3, the DNA is TGCAGCGTGGGACCTGGCGGGATCTATGGCTACACCTTC. Amino acid sequence: CSVGPGGIYGYTF.

The V and J genes are TRBV7-2 and TRBJ2-5; the D is unclear. The CDR3 is 13 residues long. From germline, CDR1 is SGHTA and CDR2 FQGNSA. The V end lost 3 bases, the J end lost 0 bases, and 5 bases lay between the germline ends. The CDR3 reads CASSLEYQETQYF. CDR3 in DNA: TGTGCCAGCAGCTTGGAGTACCAAGAGACCCAGTACTTC.

The rearrangement uses TRBV3-1 (or the pseudogene TRBV3-2) and TRBJ2-3, with 9 bases fitting TRBD1. V shed 1 base and J 4 bases; nucleotides not matched to a gene: 6. This CDR3 is built from 16 residues. Germline loops: CDR1 LGHDT, CDR2 YNNKEL (reference sequence). The CDR3: CASSQGPGQGPDTQYF. In DNA form, the CDR3 reads TGTGCCAGCAGCCAAGGACCGGGACAGGGTCCAGATACGCAGTATTTT.

The rearrangement links TRBV11-1 to TRBJ2-1; D uncertain. Looked up from germline, CDR1 is SGHAT and CDR2 is FQDESV (reference sequence). The CDR3 is 13 amino acids. V lost 5 bases and J lost 5, with 10 bases in between. In DNA form, the CDR3 reads TGTGCCAGCAGCACCCTATATAACAATGAGCAGTTCTTC. Protein sequence: CASSTLYNNEQFF.

The rearrangement links TRBV24-1 to TRBJ2-5, with D possibly being TRBD1 (5 bases). The CDR3 length is 15 residues. Germline loops: CDR1 KGHDR, CDR2 SFDVKD. Trimming cost V 2 bases and J 0 bases, with 9 bases left between them. CDR3 region: CATSDSTEYQETQYF. The CDR3 bases are TGTGCCACCAGTGATTCGACAGAGTACCAAGAGACCCAGTACTTC.

The chain links TRBV4-1 to TRBJ1-1; maybe TRBD1 (5 bases). Germline V gene sequence: CDR1 MGHRA, CDR2 YSYEKL. This CDR3 has 15 residues. Trimming shortened V by 1 base and J by 5 bases, and 14 bases separated the two germline ends. CDR3 coding DNA: TGCGCCAGCAGCCAAGTTGGCAGGGTGAGGACTGAAGCTTTCTTT. Translated: CASSQVGRVRTEAFF.

This sequence joins TRBV18 and TRBJ1-2, with 7 positions matching TRBD1. Unmatched junction bases numbered 10, after V lost 5 bases and J lost 7 bases. CDR1 is KGHSH and CDR2 is LQKENI in the germline V gene. The CDR3 spans 14 residues. CDR3 loop: CASSSGTESAGYTF. CDR3 in DNA: TGTGCCAGCTCATCCGGGACAGAAAGCGCTGGCTACACCTTC.

V is TRBV5-4 and J is TRBJ2-1; 9 positions match TRBD1. The CDR3 sequence is 14 residues long. In germline, CDR1 is SGHNT, CDR2 YYREEE (reference sequence). V shed 9 bases and J 6 bases; nucleotides not matched to a gene: 10. DNA for the CDR3: TGTGCCACCCAACCGGGACAGGGCTCCAATGAGCAGTTCTTC. Its protein is CATQPGQGSNEQFF.

The rearrangement links TRBV5-5 to TRBJ2-3; D is unclear. Deletions cut 1 base from V and 0 bases from J, with 9 bases between. The CDR3 is 15 residues long. Looked up from germline, CDR1 is SGHKS and CDR2 is YYEKEE (reference sequence). The CDR3 nucleotides are TGTGCCAGCAGCTTGAATACTCCTAGCACAGATACGCAGTATTTT. It encodes CASSLNTPSTDTQYF.

This clone appeared a single time. The chain links TRBV24-1 to TRBJ2-3; D unclear. Trimming cost V 3 bases and J 6 bases, with 15 bases left between them. Germline CDR1 KGHDR, CDR2 SFDVKD. This CDR3 is built from 15 residues. The CDR3 is CATSDPQWATDTQYF. CDR3 nucleotide sequence: TGTGCCACCAGTGATCCCCAATGGGCGACGGATACGCAGTATTTT.

The V and J genes are TRBV4-1 and TRBJ2-7, with D perhaps TRBD2 (5 bases). The germline gives CDR1 MGHRA, CDR2 YSYEKL. There are 15 residues in the CDR3. The V gene lost 6 bases and the J gene lost 7 bases, with 22 bases spanning the gap. The CDR3 is CASRQNPTGPGEQYF. CDR3 nucleotides: TGCGCCAGCAGGCAAAACCCGACGGGTCCGGGGGAGCAGTACTTC.

This chain joins TRBV5-1 and TRBJ2-7; 9 nucleotides agree with TRBD1. The CDR3 spans 15 residues. Trimming took 0 bases from V and 2 from J; bases not matched to a gene: 3. Germline loops: CDR1 SGHRS, CDR2 YFSETQ. CDR3 coding DNA: TGCGCCAGCAGCTTGGGGGACAGGGATACCTACGAGCAGTACTTC. Translated, it gives CASSLGDRDTYEQYF.

J is TRBJ2-2 and V is TRBV5-4; TRBD1 agrees at 8 bases. This CDR3 comprises 15 residues. V gave up 3 bases and J gave up 7 bases; unmatched junction bases: 8. CDR1 and CDR2 from the germline V gene are SGHNT and YYREEE (reference sequence). CDR3 region: CASSSQDRVVGELFF. For the CDR3, the DNA is TGTGCCAGCAGCTCTCAGGACAGGGTGGTCGGGGAGCTGTTTTTT.

This chain joins TRBV19 and TRBJ2-1; tentatively, D is TRBD2 (5 bases). CDR3 length: 14 amino acids. Trimming shortened V by 2 bases and J by 8 bases, and 13 bases separated the two germline ends. Germline V gene data show CDR1 as LNHDA and CDR2 as SQIVND (reference sequence). CDR3 region: CASSIRDNEDEQFF. CDR3 DNA: TGTGCCAGTAGTATACGGGATAACGAGGATGAGCAGTTCTTC.

This clone was recorded once. The chain couples TRBV5-4 to TRBJ1-3; 7 bases agree with TRBD1. CDR1 and CDR2 (germline): SGHNT, YYREEE (reference sequence). With 1 base clipped from V and 2 bases from J, the junction kept 0 bases outside the gene matches. The CDR3 covers 14 residues. The CDR3 loop is CASSLTGAGNTIYF. The CDR3 region has the DNA TGTGCCAGCAGCTTGACAGGGGCTGGAAACACCATATATTTT.

The genes are TRBV5-4 and TRBJ1-3; D perhaps matches TRBD1 (6 bases). CDR3 length: 16 amino acids. Germline CDR1 and CDR2: SGHNT and YYREEE (reference sequence). Trimming pared 1 base from V and 4 bases from J, leaving 15 bases between. The CDR3 DNA reads TGTGCCAGCAGCTTGTCGGCAGGGGCGTCCGGAAACACCATATATTTT. This translates into CASSLSAGASGNTIYF.

This clone was found once. The chain couples TRBV5-1 to TRBJ1-2; 7 bases are shared with TRBD1. Unmatched junction bases numbered 5, after V lost 0 bases and J lost 6 bases. CDR3 size: 14 residues. CDR1 and CDR2 from the germline V gene are SGHRS and YFSETQ. Here the CDR3 reads CASSLVEGADGYTF. The CDR3 nucleotides read TGCGCCAGCAGCTTGGTTGAGGGGGCGGATGGCTACACCTTC.

The chain's CDR3 is CASSYTGGLETQYF. CDR3 DNA: TGCGCCAGCAGCTATACAGGGGGCTTGGAGACCCAGTACTTC. The V and J genes are TRBV5-1 and TRBJ2-5, with 9 bases lining up with TRBD1. CDR1 and CDR2 (germline): SGHRS, YFSETQ. CDR3 length equals 14 residues. V lost 3 bases to trimming and J lost 5 bases; unmatched junction nucleotides: 5.

The V and J genes are TRBV11-3 and TRBJ2-5; 9 positions match TRBD1. Germline assignment: CDR1 SGHNT and CDR2 YENEEA. This CDR3 spans 15 amino acids. Trimming cost V 5 bases and J 2 bases; bases outside gene matches: 6. The CDR3 region has the DNA TGTGCCAGCAGCCACGGGACAGGGCGTCAAGAGACCCAGTACTTC. Its translation is CASSHGTGRQETQYF. The full variable domain, in which reference TRBV11-3 and TRBJ2-5 provide the parts outside the CDR3, is EAGVVQSPRYKIIEKKQPVAFWCNPISGHNTLYWYLQNLGQGPELLIRYENEEAVDDSQLPKDRFSAERLKGVDSTLKIQPAELGDSAVYLCASSHGTGRQETQYFGPGTRLLVL.

This sequence joins TRBV3-1 (or the pseudogene TRBV3-2) and TRBJ2-3; 10 bases fit TRBD2. From germline, CDR1 is LGHDT and CDR2 YNNKEL (reference sequence). The CDR3 covers 16 residues. V trimming: 4 bases; J trimming: 0 bases; junction bases outside the gene matches: 4. DNA for the CDR3: TGTGCCAGCAGCCTGGTAGCGGGGGGAAGCACAGATACGCAGTATTTT. It encodes CASSLVAGGSTDTQYF.

The J gene is TRBJ1-1, the V gene TRBV19; tentatively, D is TRBD1 (6 bases). The CDR3 consists of 13 residues. V was trimmed by 3 bases and J by 4 bases, leaving 9 bases between them. The germline CDR1 and CDR2 sequences are LNHDA and SQIVND (reference sequence). The CDR3 protein is CASSMGQRTEAFF. The CDR3, as DNA: TGTGCCAGTAGTATGGGACAACGCACTGAAGCTTTCTTT. The variable domain in full, completed from reference TRBV19 and TRBJ1-1, reads DGGITQSPKYLFRKEGQNVTLSCEQNLNHDAMYWYRQDPGQGLRLIYYSQIVNDFQKGDIAEGYSVSREKKESFPLTVTSAQKNPTAFYLCASSMGQRTEAFFGQGTRLTVV.